A selection of T cell receptor beta chains follows, all from one sample in a study of blood T cell repertoires in COVID-19. Sequencing used immunoSEQ multiplex PCR; TCRdb keeps in-frame clones, though not all of them. The table includes roughly 67,000 clones, around nine tenths detected once. The sequenced sample was peripheral blood. The receptors come from a woman aged 60 to 75 with acute or convalescent COVID-19. The CDR3 runs from the conserved cysteine through the conserved F or W. Each record gives: V gene, CDR3 protein.

>TRBV5-1
CASSLAGTGSPLHF
>TRBV5-4
CASSLGTSVVTGELFF
>TRBV7-9
CALTRGANNEKLFF
>TRBV29-1
CSVDTRQAPYGYTF
>TRBV9
CASSVSGQGYSPLHF
>TRBV6-2/TRBV6-3
CASSSRVWGNQPQHF
>TRBV5-1
CASSQTSGGATGDTQYF
>TRBV4-3
CASSRAGGYNEQFF
>TRBV16
CASSQSGSTDTQYF
>TRBV7-9
CASSLYDRVTGELFF
>TRBV5-1
CASSSGGNTIYF
>TRBV18
CASSPAGWGETQYF
>TRBV7-9
CASSSGDRENTEAFF
>TRBV5-4
CASSLVAGPNTEAFF
>TRBV18
CASSRRDSRDTQYF
>TRBV27
CASSPSPPGLAGLNEQFF
>TRBV2
CASRTSGANNEQFF
>TRBV2
CASRKGLAVTDTQYF
>TRBV5-1
CASGESTGGRTEAFF
>TRBV18
CASSPGTGGFQPQHF
>TRBV6-6
CASILLSGDTQYF
>TRBV7-9
CASSLARGGTGNEKLFF
>TRBV5-1
CASSSLTSYNEQFF
>TRBV28
CASSLLRTGAGANVLTF
>TRBV9
CASSAPGADTQYF
>TRBV7-9
CASSLLQGLPQGTF
>TRBV5-1
CASSSGHLNTGELFF
>TRBV19
CASLRGRGNQPQHF
>TRBV2
CASSGGTANQPQHF
>TRBV21-1
CASSPLGARSGNTIYF
>TRBV6-5
CASTTGFVNYGYTF
>TRBV28
CASSFRLGAGEKLFF
>TRBV9
CASSAPGQSPDLTRNEQFF
>TRBV28
CASSPAGHSSYNSPLHF
>TRBV19
CASSIGGTGNYQYF
>TRBV7-3
CASSSGLAGHNEQFF
>TRBV15
CATSRGTGQETQYF
>TRBV3-1/TRBV3-2
CASSQDITSGGINEQFF
>TRBV18
CASSSLIDSTNEKLFF
>TRBV13
CASSFRQASTDTQYF
>TRBV5-1
CASSLAGFGDRGQNTEAFF
>TRBV19
CASSTSHRYEKLFF
>TRBV5-1
CASRDRIISGANVLTF
>TRBV5-4
CASSLGGGGTDTQYF
>TRBV18
CASLGQGNTEAFF
>TRBV29-1
CSVATGGGNTIYF
>TRBV10-3
CAISEWREGNTEAFF
>TRBV6-5
CASSYLQGAANEKLFF
>TRBV15
CATSRGQTLAQTNIQYF
>TRBV27
CASRLTGPTQDTQYF
>TRBV30
CAWSRSIGNTIYF
>TRBV9
CASSVESGTGLSTDTQYF
>TRBV20-1
CSARRGNTIYF
>TRBV3-1/TRBV3-2
CASSQGPDRGTEAFF